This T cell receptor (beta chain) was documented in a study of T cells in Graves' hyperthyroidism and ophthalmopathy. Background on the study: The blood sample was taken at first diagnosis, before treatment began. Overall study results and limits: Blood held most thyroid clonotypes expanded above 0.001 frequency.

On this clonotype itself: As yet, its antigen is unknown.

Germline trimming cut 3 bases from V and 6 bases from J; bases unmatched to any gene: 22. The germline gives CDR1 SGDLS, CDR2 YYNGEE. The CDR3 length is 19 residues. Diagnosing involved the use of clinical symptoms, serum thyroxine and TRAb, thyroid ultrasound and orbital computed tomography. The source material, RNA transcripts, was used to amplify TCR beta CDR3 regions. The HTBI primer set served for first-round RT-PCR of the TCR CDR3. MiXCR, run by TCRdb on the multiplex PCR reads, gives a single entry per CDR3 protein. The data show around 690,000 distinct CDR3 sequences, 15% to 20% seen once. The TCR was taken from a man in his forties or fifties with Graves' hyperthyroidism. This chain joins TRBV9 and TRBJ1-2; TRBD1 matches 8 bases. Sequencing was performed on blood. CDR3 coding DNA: TGTGCCAGCAGCGCAGGAGACAGGGGAGGGGGAGAGGAGCATCATGGCTACACCTTC. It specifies CASSAGDRGGGEEHHGYTF. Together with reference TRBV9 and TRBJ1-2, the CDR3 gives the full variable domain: DSGVTQTPKHLITATGQRVTLRCSPRSGDLSVYWYQQSLDQGLQFLIQYYNGEERAKGNILERFSAQQFPDLHSELNLSSLELGDSALYFCASSAGDRGGGEEHHGYTFGSGTRLTVV.